The entry below describes one T cell receptor (beta chain). The record originates from a study of blood T cell repertoires in COVID-19. Study in general: There were acute and convalescent COVID-19 samples, and they came from the United States, Italy and Spain.

Sequenced by immunoSEQ multiplex PCR; TCRdb stores in-frame clones only, minus some. The sample lists 270,000 or so clones; more than 70% were seen once. The CDR3 spans 15 residues. Sequencing was performed on PBMCs or T cells enriched from blood (not recorded which). V gene TRBV21-1 combines with J gene TRBJ1-4; the tabulated D call, TRBD1, remains unverified against the DNA. TRBV21-1 is a recognized pseudogene. The TCR originated in a woman in her thirties or forties with acute COVID-19. The DNA for the CDR3 is TGTGCCAGCAGCTGTCCGGACAGTAGAATTGAAAAACTGTTTTTT. This sequence encodes CASSCPDSRIEKLFF.